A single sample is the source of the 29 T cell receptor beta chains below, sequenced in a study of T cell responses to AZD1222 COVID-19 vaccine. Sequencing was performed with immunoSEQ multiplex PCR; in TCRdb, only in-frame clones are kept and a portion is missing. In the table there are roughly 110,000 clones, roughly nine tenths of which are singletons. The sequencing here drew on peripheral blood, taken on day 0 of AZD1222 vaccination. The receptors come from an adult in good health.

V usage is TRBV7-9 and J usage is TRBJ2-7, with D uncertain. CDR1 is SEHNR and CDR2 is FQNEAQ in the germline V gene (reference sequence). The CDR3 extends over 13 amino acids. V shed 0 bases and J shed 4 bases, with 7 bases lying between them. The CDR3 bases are TGTGCCAGCAGCTTAGCGGTAGGATACGAGCAGTACTTC. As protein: CASSLAVGYEQYF.

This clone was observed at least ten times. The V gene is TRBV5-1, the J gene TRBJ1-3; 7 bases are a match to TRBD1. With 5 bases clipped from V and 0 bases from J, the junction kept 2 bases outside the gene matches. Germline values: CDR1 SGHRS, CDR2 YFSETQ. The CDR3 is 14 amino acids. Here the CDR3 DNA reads TGCGCCAGCAGTCCAGGGGGCTCTGGAAACACCATATATTTT. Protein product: CASSPGGSGNTIYF.

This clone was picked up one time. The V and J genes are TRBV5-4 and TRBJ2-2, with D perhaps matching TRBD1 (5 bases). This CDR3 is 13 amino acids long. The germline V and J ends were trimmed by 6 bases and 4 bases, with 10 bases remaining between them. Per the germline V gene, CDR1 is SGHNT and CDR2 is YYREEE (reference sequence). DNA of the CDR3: TGTGCCAGCACTCGTAGGGGCACCGGGGAGCTGTTTTTT. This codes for CASTRRGTGELFF.

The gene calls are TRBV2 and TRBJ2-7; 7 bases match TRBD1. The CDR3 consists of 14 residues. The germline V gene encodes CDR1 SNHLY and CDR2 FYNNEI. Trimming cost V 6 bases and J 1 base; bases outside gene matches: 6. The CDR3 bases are TGTGCCAGCAGGGAACAGGGGCCATCCTACGAGCAGTACTTC. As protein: CASREQGPSYEQYF.

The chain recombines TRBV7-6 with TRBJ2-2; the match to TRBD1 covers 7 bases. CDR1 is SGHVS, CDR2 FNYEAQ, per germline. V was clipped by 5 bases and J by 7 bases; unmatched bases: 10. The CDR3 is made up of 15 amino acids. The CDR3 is CASSVDRARGGELFF. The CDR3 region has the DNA TGTGCCAGCAGCGTCGACAGGGCACGGGGCGGGGAGCTGTTTTTT.

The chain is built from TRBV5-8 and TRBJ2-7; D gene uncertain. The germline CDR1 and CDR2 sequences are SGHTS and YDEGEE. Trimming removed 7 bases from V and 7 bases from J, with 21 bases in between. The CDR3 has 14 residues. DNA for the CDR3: TGTGCCAGCGTTCGGATGCCAGCTAATCGGGAGCAGTACTTC. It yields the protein CASVRMPANREQYF.

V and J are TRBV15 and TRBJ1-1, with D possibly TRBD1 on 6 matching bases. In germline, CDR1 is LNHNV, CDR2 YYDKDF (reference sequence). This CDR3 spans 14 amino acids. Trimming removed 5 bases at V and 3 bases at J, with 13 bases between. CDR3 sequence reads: CATSGGRGDTEAFF. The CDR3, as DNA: TGTGCCACCAGCGGGGGGCGAGGGGACACTGAAGCTTTCTTT.

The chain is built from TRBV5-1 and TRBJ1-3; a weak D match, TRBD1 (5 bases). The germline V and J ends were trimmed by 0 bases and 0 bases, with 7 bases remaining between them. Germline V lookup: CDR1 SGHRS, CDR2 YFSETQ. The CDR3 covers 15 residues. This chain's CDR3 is CASSLDRGSGNTIYF. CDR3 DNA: TGCGCCAGCAGCTTGGATAGGGGCTCTGGAAACACCATATATTTT.

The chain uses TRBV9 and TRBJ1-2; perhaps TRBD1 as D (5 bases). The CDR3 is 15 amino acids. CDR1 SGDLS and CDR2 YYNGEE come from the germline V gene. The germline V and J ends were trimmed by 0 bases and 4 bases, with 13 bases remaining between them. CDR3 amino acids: CASSVANRGSYGYTF. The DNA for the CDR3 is TGTGCCAGCAGCGTAGCTAATAGGGGTAGCTATGGCTACACCTTC.

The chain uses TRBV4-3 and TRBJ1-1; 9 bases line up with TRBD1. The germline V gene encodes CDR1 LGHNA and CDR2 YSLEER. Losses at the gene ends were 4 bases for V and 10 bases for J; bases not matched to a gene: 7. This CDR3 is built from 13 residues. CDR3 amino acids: CASSPTRDRVAFF. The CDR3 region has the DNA TGCGCCAGCAGCCCGACGCGGGACAGGGTAGCTTTCTTT.

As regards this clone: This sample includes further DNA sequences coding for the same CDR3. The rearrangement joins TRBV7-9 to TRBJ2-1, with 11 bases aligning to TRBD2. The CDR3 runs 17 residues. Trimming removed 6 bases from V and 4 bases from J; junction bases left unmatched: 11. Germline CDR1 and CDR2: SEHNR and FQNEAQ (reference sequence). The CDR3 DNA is TGTGCCAGCAGTTTTACTAGCGGGGGAGCATGGTACAATGAGCAGTTCTTC. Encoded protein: CASSFTSGGAWYNEQFF.

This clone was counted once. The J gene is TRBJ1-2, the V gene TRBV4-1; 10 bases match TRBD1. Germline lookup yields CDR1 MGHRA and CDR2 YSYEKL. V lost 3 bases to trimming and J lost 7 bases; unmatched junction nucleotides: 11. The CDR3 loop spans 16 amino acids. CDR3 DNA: TGCGCCAGCAGCCAGGCCGGGACAGGGGTAGTGTTTGGCTACACCTTC. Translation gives CASSQAGTGVVFGYTF.

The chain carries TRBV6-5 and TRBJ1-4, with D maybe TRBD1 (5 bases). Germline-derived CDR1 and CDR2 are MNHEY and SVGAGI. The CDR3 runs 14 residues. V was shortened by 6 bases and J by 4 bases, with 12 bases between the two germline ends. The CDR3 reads CASRGPRRNEKLFF. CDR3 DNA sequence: TGTGCCAGCAGGGGGCCCCGTCGTAATGAAAAACTGTTTTTT.

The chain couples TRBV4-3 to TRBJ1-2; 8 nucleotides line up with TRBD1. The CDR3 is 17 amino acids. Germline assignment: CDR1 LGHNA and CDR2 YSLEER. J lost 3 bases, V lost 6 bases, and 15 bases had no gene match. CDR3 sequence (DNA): TGCGCCAGCAGTCAAATGAGAGGACAGGGATTATACTATGGCTACACCTTC. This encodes CASSQMRGQGLYYGYTF.

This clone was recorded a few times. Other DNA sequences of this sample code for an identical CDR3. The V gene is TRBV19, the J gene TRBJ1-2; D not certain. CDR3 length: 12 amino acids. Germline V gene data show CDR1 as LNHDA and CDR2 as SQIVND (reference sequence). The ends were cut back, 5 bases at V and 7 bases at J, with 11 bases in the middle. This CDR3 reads CASSPRQGGYTF. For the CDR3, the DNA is TGTGCCAGTAGTCCCAGGCAAGGTGGCTACACCTTC.

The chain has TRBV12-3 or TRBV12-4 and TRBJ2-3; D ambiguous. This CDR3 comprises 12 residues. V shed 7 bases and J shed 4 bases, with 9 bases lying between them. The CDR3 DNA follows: TGTGCCAGCAACTTATGGGCAGATACGCAGTATTTT. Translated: CASNLWADTQYF.

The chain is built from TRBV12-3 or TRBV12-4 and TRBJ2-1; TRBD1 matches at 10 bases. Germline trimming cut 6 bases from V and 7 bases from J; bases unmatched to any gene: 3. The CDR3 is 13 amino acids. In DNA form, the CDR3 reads TGTGCCAGCAGGGGACAGGGGAGGAATGAGCAGTTCTTC. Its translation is CASRGQGRNEQFF.

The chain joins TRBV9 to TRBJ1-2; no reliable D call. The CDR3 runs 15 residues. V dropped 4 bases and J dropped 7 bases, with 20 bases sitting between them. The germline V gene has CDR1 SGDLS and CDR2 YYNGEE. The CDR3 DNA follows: TGTGCCAGCAGCTCGGCGGACGGGTCGTCGCTTGGCTACACCTTC. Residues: CASSSADGSSLGYTF. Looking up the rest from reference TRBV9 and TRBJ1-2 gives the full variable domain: DSGVTQTPKHLITATGQRVTLRCSPRSGDLSVYWYQQSLDQGLQFLIQYYNGEERAKGNILERFSAQQFPDLHSELNLSSLELGDSALYFCASSSADGSSLGYTFGSGTRLTVV.

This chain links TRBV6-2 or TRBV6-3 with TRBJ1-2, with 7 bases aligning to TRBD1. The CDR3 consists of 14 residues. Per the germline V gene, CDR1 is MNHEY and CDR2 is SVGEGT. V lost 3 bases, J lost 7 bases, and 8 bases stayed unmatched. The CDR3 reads CASSYTGQARGYTF. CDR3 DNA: TGTGCCAGCAGTTATACCGGACAGGCACGTGGCTACACCTTC.

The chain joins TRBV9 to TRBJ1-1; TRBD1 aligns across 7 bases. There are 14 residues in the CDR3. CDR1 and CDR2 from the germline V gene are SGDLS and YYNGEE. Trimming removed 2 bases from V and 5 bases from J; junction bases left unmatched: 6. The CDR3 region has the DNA TGTGCCAGCAGCGTTAAGGGGGCTACAACTGAAGCTTTCTTT. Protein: CASSVKGATTEAFF. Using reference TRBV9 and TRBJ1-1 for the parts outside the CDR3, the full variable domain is DSGVTQTPKHLITATGQRVTLRCSPRSGDLSVYWYQQSLDQGLQFLIQYYNGEERAKGNILERFSAQQFPDLHSELNLSSLELGDSALYFCASSVKGATTEAFFGQGTRLTVV.

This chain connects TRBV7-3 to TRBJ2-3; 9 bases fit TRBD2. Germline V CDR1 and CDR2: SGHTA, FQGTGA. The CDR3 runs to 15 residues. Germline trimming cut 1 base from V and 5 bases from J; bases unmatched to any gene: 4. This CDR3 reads CASSLSGGDVDTQYF. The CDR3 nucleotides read TGTGCCAGCAGCTTAAGCGGGGGGGATGTAGATACGCAGTATTTT.

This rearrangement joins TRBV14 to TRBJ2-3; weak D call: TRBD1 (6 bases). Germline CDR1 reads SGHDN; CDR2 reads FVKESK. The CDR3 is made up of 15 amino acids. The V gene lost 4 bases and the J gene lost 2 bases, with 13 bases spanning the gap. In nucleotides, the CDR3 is TGTGCCAGCAGCCGCAGAGACAGGTTCACAGATACGCAGTATTTT. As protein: CASSRRDRFTDTQYF.

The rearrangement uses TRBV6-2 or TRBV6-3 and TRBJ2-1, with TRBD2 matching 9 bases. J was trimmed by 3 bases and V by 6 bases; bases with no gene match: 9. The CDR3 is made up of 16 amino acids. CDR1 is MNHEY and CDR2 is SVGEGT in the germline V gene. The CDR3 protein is CASSPDLAGVYNEQFF. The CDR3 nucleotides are TGTGCCAGCAGCCCCGATTTAGCGGGGGTCTACAATGAGCAGTTCTTC.

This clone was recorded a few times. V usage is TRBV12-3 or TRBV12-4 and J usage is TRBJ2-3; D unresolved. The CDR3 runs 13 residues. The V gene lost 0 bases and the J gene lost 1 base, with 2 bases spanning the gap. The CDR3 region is CASSLARTDTQYF. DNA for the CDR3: TGTGCCAGCAGTTTAGCCCGCACAGATACGCAGTATTTT.

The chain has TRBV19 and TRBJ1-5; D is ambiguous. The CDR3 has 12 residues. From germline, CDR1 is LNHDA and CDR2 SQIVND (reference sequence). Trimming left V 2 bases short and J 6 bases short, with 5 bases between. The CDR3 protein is CASSIYGQPQHF. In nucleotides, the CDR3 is TGTGCCAGTAGTATATATGGTCAGCCCCAGCATTTT.

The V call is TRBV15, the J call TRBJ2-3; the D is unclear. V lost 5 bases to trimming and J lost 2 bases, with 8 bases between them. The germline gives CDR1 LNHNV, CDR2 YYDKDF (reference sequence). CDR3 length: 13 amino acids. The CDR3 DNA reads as TGTGCCACCAGCGACGGTTACACAGATACGCAGTATTTT. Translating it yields CATSDGYTDTQYF.

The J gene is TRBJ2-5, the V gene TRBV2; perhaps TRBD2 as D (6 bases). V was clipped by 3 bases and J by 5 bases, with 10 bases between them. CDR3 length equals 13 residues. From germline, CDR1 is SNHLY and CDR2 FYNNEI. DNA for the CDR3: TGTGCCAGCAGTGAGATAGCGGAGGAGACCCAGTACTTC. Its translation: CASSEIAEETQYF.

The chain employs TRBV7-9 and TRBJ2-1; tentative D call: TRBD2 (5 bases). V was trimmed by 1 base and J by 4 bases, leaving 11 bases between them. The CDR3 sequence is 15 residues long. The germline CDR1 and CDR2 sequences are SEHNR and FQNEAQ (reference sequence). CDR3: CASSLGAAPYNEQFF. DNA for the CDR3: TGTGCCAGCAGCTTAGGAGCGGCGCCTTACAATGAGCAGTTCTTC.

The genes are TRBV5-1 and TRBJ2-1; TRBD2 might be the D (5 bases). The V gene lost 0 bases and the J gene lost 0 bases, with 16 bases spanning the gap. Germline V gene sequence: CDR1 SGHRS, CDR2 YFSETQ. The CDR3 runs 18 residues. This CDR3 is CASSLGASPKSSYNEQFF. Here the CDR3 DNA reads TGCGCCAGCAGCTTGGGTGCTAGCCCCAAGAGCTCCTACAATGAGCAGTTCTTC.